These T cell receptor beta chains were read from a single sample in a study of response to subunit inactivated influenza vaccine. Each CDR3 protein is one row after TCRdb ran MiXCR on the RT-PCR reads. The sample records about 520,000 distinct CDR3 sequences, roughly 25% being singletons. The sample here was CD4+ T cells sorted from PBMCs, taken 5 to 6 days after vaccination. The receptors originated from a man in his fifties or sixties who received an inactivated influenza vaccine. Each CDR3 is given with its conserved first and last residue. The D gene is left open where the match is weak. Some rows mark clone size as missing; the rest say once, few, many or name a class of expanded clone.

abundance	v_gene	j_gene	d_gene	CDR3aa	CDR3nt
-	TRBV7-9	TRBJ2-2	-	CASSILGGRTGELFF	TGTGCCAGCAGCATTTTAGGCGGGCGGACCGGGGAGCTGTTTTTT
-	TRBV9	TRBJ2-7	-	CASSLDPGTTYEQYF	TGTGCCAGCAGCCTCGACCCAGGGACAACTTACGAGCAGTACTTC
few	TRBV10-3	TRBJ2-5	-	CAISDGVQETQYF	TGTGCCATCAGTGATGGCGTCCAAGAGACCCAGTACTTC
-	TRBV20-1	TRBJ2-1	TRBD2	CSARRSGSINEQFF	TGCAGTGCTAGACGGAGCGGGAGTATAAATGAGCAGTTCTTC
-	TRBV19	TRBJ2-2	-	CASSIRGTGELFF	TGTGCCAGTAGTATTCGGGGGACCGGGGAGCTGTTTTTT
few	TRBV5-6	TRBJ2-7	-	CASSWNRAYEQYF	TGTGCCAGCAGCTGGAACCGGGCCTACGAGCAGTACTTC
few	TRBV20-1	TRBJ2-1	TRBD2	CSASGTSGRAYEQFF	TGCAGTGCCTCGGGGACTAGCGGGAGGGCGTATGAGCAGTTCTTC
few	TRBV29-1	TRBJ2-7	-	CSVEPPGSFEQYF	TGCAGCGTTGAGCCACCCGGGAGCTTCGAGCAGTACTTC
-	TRBV20-1	TRBJ2-6	TRBD2	CSARGRGAASSGANVLTF	TGCAGTGCTAGAGGGCGGGGGGCTGCTTCCTCTGGGGCCAACGTCCTGACTTTC
few	TRBV18	TRBJ1-1	-	CASSPDGITEAFF	TGTGCCAGCTCACCCGACGGGATCACTGAAGCTTTCTTT
-	TRBV27	TRBJ1-1	TRBD1	CASSLSYRGTEAFF	TGTGCCAGCAGTTTATCGTACAGGGGCACTGAAGCTTTCTTT
-	TRBV6-1	TRBJ2-2	-	CASRSFPGELFF	TGTGCCAGCAGGAGTTTTCCCGGGGAGCTGTTTTTT
few	TRBV4-3	TRBJ1-1	TRBD1	CASSQGTGQTEAFF	TGCGCCAGCAGCCAGGGGACAGGGCAAACTGAAGCTTTCTTT
-	TRBV12-3/TRBV12-4	TRBJ1-5	-	CASSGPQGYQPQHF	TGTGCCAGCAGTGGCCCTCAGGGATATCAGCCCCAGCATTTT
few	TRBV7-2	TRBJ1-2	TRBD1	CASSLRGLPYGYTF	TGTGCCAGCAGCTTAAGGGGGCTACCCTATGGCTACACCTTC
-	TRBV29-1	TRBJ2-1	-	CSVAGEWNEQFF	TGCAGCGTTGCAGGGGAGTGGAATGAGCAGTTCTTC
few	TRBV4-1	TRBJ2-5	-	CASSQVPGFLETQYF	TGCGCCAGCAGCCAAGTGCCGGGATTCTTGGAGACCCAGTACTTC
-	TRBV7-2	TRBJ1-3	TRBD1	CASSLGQGGSSGNTIYF	TGTGCCAGCAGCTTGGGACAGGGGGGCAGCTCTGGAAACACCATATATTTT
few	TRBV5-1	TRBJ2-2	-	CASSSTTTGELFF	TGCGCCAGCAGCTCCACTACCACCGGGGAGCTGTTTTTT
few	TRBV7-8	TRBJ2-1	TRBD1	CASSIWDRATYNEQFF	TGTGCCAGCAGCATATGGGACAGGGCGACGTACAATGAGCAGTTCTTC
few	TRBV27	TRBJ2-2	-	CASSLTAIPNTGELFF	TGTGCCAGCAGTTTAACGGCAATACCGAACACCGGGGAGCTGTTTTTT
few	TRBV10-3	TRBJ1-4	-	CAIRAGAANEKLFF	TGTGCCATCAGAGCAGGGGCGGCGAATGAAAAACTGTTTTTT
-	TRBV5-1	TRBJ2-7	TRBD2	CASSWGQGLAGYEQYF	TGCGCCAGCAGCTGGGGACAGGGACTAGCGGGCTACGAGCAGTACTTC
-	TRBV29-1	TRBJ2-5	-	CSASQNQKTQYF	TGCAGCGCCTCACAGAATCAAAAGACCCAGTACTTC
-	TRBV24-1	TRBJ2-3	-	CATSGEWPDTQYF	TGTGCCACATCGGGGGAGTGGCCAGATACGCAGTATTTT
few	TRBV12-3/TRBV12-4	TRBJ1-3	-	CASNHYLNGNTIYF	TGTGCCAGCAATCACTATCTGAACGGAAACACCATATATTTT
-	TRBV5-1	TRBJ2-5	-	CASSLLSGGLGETQYF	TGCGCCAGCAGCTTGCTATCCGGGGGACTGGGAGAGACCCAGTACTTC
-	TRBV10-3	TRBJ2-3	-	CAISESTGPTTQYF	TGTGCCATCAGTGAGTCGACGGGACCCACCACGCAGTATTTT
-	TRBV5-1	TRBJ2-3	-	CASSLELPPDTQYF	TGCGCCAGCAGCTTGGAACTTCCCCCAGATACGCAGTATTTT
-	TRBV20-1	TRBJ2-7	-	CSATRGGGYEQYF	TGCAGTGCAACCCGGGGAGGAGGGTACGAGCAGTACTTC
-	TRBV4-2	TRBJ2-2	TRBD2	CASSLGLRSTGELFF	TGTGCCAGCAGCCTGGGACTAAGAAGCACCGGGGAGCTGTTTTTT
few	TRBV20-1	TRBJ1-5	-	CSATQGMGNQPQHF	TGCAGTGCTACACAGGGTATGGGCAATCAGCCCCAGCATTTT
few	TRBV12-3/TRBV12-4	TRBJ1-3	-	CASSFGQGNTIYF	TGTGCCAGCAGTTTTGGGCAGGGAAACACCATATATTTT
-	TRBV20-1	TRBJ2-7	TRBD2	CSARGGTSGYTYEQYF	TGCAGTGCTAGAGGGGGGACTAGCGGTTACACCTACGAGCAGTACTTC
-	TRBV12-3/TRBV12-4	TRBJ2-1	TRBD2	CASSLSGEYNEQFF	TGTGCCAGCAGTTTAAGCGGGGAGTACAATGAGCAGTTCTTC